What follows are 15 T cell receptor beta chains derived from one specimen sequenced in a study of cytomegalovirus exposure and HLA in healthy donors. The PCR contained 60 Vbeta and 13 Jbeta primers. TCRdb keeps only in-frame clones here, not all; method: immunoSEQ multiplex PCR. The sample consists of more than 65,000 clones, around four fifths of them appearing once. Sequencing was done on a sample of PBMCs. Every receptor here comes from a woman between 50 and 59 years old in good health and CMV-seropositive.

This rearrangement joins TRBV28 to TRBJ2-1; 10 bases map to TRBD2. Germline trimming cut 7 bases from V and 8 bases from J; bases unmatched to any gene: 14. The CDR3 contains 16 residues. Germline V CDR1 and CDR2: MDHEN, SYDVKM. Here the CDR3 reads CASTCPGLAVVDEQFF. The CDR3, as DNA: TGTGCCAGCACCTGCCCCGGACTAGCGGTAGTGGATGAGCAGTTCTTC.

This rearrangement joins TRBV9 to TRBJ2-1, with a possible D match to TRBD1 (6 bases). This CDR3 has 14 amino acids. Germline lookup yields CDR1 SGDLS and CDR2 YYNGEE. V was pared by 3 bases and J by 9 bases, with 16 bases between. CDR3 DNA: TGTGCCAGCAGCGCCGCAGGGGCTTTGGGTGAGCAGTTCTTC. It encodes CASSAAGALGEQFF.

The genes are TRBV6-6 and TRBJ1-5; tentative D call: TRBD1 (5 bases). CDR1 MNHNY and CDR2 SVGAGI come from the germline V gene (reference sequence). The germline V and J ends were trimmed by 4 bases and 5 bases, with 15 bases remaining between them. There are 15 residues in the CDR3. The CDR3 DNA reads as TGTGCCAGCAGTTTTCCAGGGATGGGGTATCAGCCCCAGCATTTT. Protein: CASSFPGMGYQPQHF.

The V gene is TRBV29-1, the J gene TRBJ2-7, with unresolved D. The germline V gene encodes CDR1 SQVTM and CDR2 ANQGSEA. CDR3 length: 12 residues. Trimming left V 4 bases short and J 5 bases short, with 12 bases between. CDR3 nucleotides: TGCAGCGTTGGAGGAAGATTGAACGAGCAGTACTTC. This translates into CSVGGRLNEQYF.

The rearrangement uses TRBV29-1 and TRBJ1-4; 9 bases align to TRBD1. J gave up 3 bases and V 6 bases, and 5 bases lay outside the gene matches. Germline lookup yields CDR1 SQVTM and CDR2 ANQGSEA. The CDR3 loop spans 14 amino acids. The CDR3: CSVARTGANEKLFF. CDR3 in DNA: TGCAGCGTAGCCAGGACAGGGGCTAATGAAAAACTGTTTTTT.

This clone has only a few counts. The chain couples TRBV27 to TRBJ1-5; a weak D match, TRBD1 (6 bases). This CDR3 spans 13 amino acids. CDR1 and CDR2 (germline): MNHEY, SMNVEV (reference sequence). V was pared by 2 bases and J by 5 bases, with 7 bases between. This CDR3 reads CASSLKGDQPQHF. The DNA of the CDR3 is TGTGCCAGCAGTTTAAAGGGGGATCAGCCCCAGCATTTT.

The chain is built from TRBV5-5 and TRBJ1-1; 9 bases fit TRBD1. CDR1 and CDR2 from the germline V gene are SGHKS and YYEKEE (reference sequence). Trimming removed 4 bases from V and 3 bases from J; junction bases left unmatched: 4. The CDR3 runs 14 residues. The CDR3 here is CASSVTGGHTEAFF. For the CDR3, the DNA is TGTGCCAGCAGCGTCACAGGGGGCCACACTGAAGCTTTCTTT.

This rearrangement joins TRBV7-2 to TRBJ1-5; TRBD1 is a possible D gene (6 bases). Trimming took off 4 bases at V and 5 bases at J, with 15 bases between the two ends. Germline V CDR1 and CDR2: SGHTA, FQGNSA. The CDR3 loop spans 15 amino acids. The CDR3: CASSSSTGSYQPQHF. In DNA, the CDR3 is TGTGCCAGCAGCTCCAGCACAGGGTCTTATCAGCCCCAGCATTTT.

The chain uses TRBV19 and TRBJ1-2; a possible D gene is TRBD1 (6 bases). Trimming removed 8 bases at V and 4 bases at J, with 20 bases between. CDR3 length equals 15 residues. Looked up from germline, CDR1 is LNHDA and CDR2 is SQIVND (reference sequence). The CDR3 coding sequence is TGTGCCAGTCTTGCGACAGGAAGCACGTCCTATGGCTACACCTTC. Amino acid sequence: CASLATGSTSYGYTF. Full variable domain (missing parts from reference TRBV19 and TRBJ1-2): DGGITQSPKYLFRKEGQNVTLSCEQNLNHDAMYWYRQDPGQGLRLIYYSQIVNDFQKGDIAEGYSVSREKKESFPLTVTSAQKNPTAFYLCASLATGSTSYGYTFGSGTRLTVV.

V and J are TRBV9 and TRBJ2-5; D may be TRBD1 (7 bases). CDR1 SGDLS and CDR2 YYNGEE come from the germline V gene. The CDR3 contains 16 residues. The germline V and J ends were trimmed by 0 bases and 5 bases, with 17 bases remaining between them. The CDR3 DNA follows: TGTGCCAGCAGCGTAGGGAGGGACAGAACGTGGGAGACCCAGTACTTC. Protein: CASSVGRDRTWETQYF.

The chain is built from TRBV28 and TRBJ1-2, with D unresolved. Germline CDR1 and CDR2: MDHEN and SYDVKM. This CDR3 contains 14 residues. Trimming took 2 bases from V and 3 from J, leaving 10 bases between them. CDR3 sequence: CASSLQRDDYGYTF. Here the CDR3 DNA reads TGTGCCAGCAGTTTACAGAGGGATGACTATGGCTACACCTTC.

The CDR3 region has the DNA TGTGCCAGCAGCCCGAGTGCGGCCGGGGAGCTGTTTTTT. It codes for CASSPSAAGELFF. The chain links TRBV5-4 to TRBJ2-2; unclear D gene. This CDR3 has 13 residues. Trimming removed 4 bases from V and 6 bases from J, with 10 bases in between. The germline gives CDR1 SGHNT, CDR2 YYREEE (reference sequence).

The rearrangement joins TRBV9 to TRBJ2-1; 10 bases map to TRBD2. V dropped 4 bases and J dropped 8; count of bases not matched to a gene: 9. Per the germline V gene, CDR1 is SGDLS and CDR2 is YYNGEE. CDR3 length: 15 amino acids. The DNA of the CDR3 is TGTGCCAGCAGCACCACCGGGACTAGCGTCGATGAGCAGTTCTTC. Encoded protein: CASSTTGTSVDEQFF.

This clone was seen only a few times. This rearrangement joins TRBV10-3 to TRBJ2-5, with 11 bases aligning to TRBD2. The DNA end favors TRBJ2-7, so the J call may be wrong. The CDR3 runs to 13 residues. CDR1 and CDR2 (germline): ENHRY, SYGVKD. The CDR3 nucleotides are TGTGCCACCGGGACTAGCGGCAACTACGAGCAGTACTTC. Its protein is CATGTSGNYEQYF.

The chain employs TRBV5-5 and TRBJ2-7, with TRBD1 matching over 7 bases. J lost 4 bases, V lost 2 bases, and 6 bases had no gene match. The length of the CDR3 is 14 residues. Germline V CDR1 and CDR2: SGHKS, YYEKEE (reference sequence). This CDR3 is CASSFTGVAYEQYF. In nucleotides, the CDR3 is TGTGCCAGCAGCTTCACAGGGGTCGCGTACGAGCAGTACTTC.